This is a list of T cell receptor beta chains from one sample in a study of beta chain features in type 1 diabetes. The repertoire was sequenced with immunoSEQ multiplex PCR; TCRdb's copy has only in-frame clones and lacks some. The data show about 60,000 clones, approximately 59% seen once. The sample was Tregs from blood. These receptors all stem from a woman between 18 and 29 years old in good health. The CDR3 runs from the conserved cysteine through the conserved F or W. Each record gives: D gene, J gene, V gene, clone size, CDR3 DNA, CDR3 protein. A D gene is named only where the DNA matches it firmly. Clone size appears in some rows only: once, few, many, or a class for an expanded clone.

. TRBJ2-3 TRBV7-3 once TGTGCCAGCAGCCCCGGGAGAGAGGGCAGGACGCAGTATTTT CASSPGREGRTQYF
TRBD1 TRBJ2-5 TRBV5-1 once TGCGCCAGCAGCCTGAGACCGGGACAGGGGCAAGAGACCCAGTACTTC CASSLRPGQGQETQYF
. TRBJ1-2 TRBV7-2 . TGTGCCAGCAGCTTCCCAGGGAACTATGGCTACACCTTC CASSFPGNYGYTF
. TRBJ2-7 TRBV5-1 . TGCGCCAGCAGCCCTCTCGGGAAAAAAGGCCTCCACGAGCAGTACTTC CASSPLGKKGLHEQYF
TRBD2 TRBJ2-3 TRBV11-2 . TGTGCCAGCAGCCGTAGCGGGACCACAGATACGCAGTATTTT CASSRSGTTDTQYF
TRBD1 TRBJ2-7 TRBV6-1 . TGTGCCAGTAAGGGAACAGGGGGCATATACGAGCAGTACTTC CASKGTGGIYEQYF
TRBD2 TRBJ2-1 TRBV18 few TGTGCCAGCTCACCGGTAGCGGGAGGGCCGGGGAATGAGCAGTTCTTC CASSPVAGGPGNEQFF
. TRBJ1-5 TRBV4-1 . TGCGCCAGCAGCCAAGGTTTGGGGCTCCCTAATCAGCCCCAGCATTTT CASSQGLGLPNQPQHF
. TRBJ2-7 TRBV6-6 . TGTGCCAGCAGTTATGGTGGAGAGGCCGAGCAGTACTTC CASSYGGEAEQYF
. TRBJ1-2 TRBV27 once TGTGCCAGCAGTTTGACACCTAACTATGGCTACACCTTC CASSLTPNYGYTF
TRBD2 TRBJ2-5 TRBV5-1 few TGCGCCAGCAGCTTGGCGTCTAGCGGGAGCATAGAGACCCAGTACTTC CASSLASSGSIETQYF
TRBD1 TRBJ1-1 TRBV5-6 . TGTGCCAGCAGCCCAGGGACAGGGGTTAACACTGAAGCTTTCTTT CASSPGTGVNTEAFF
. TRBJ2-3 TRBV7-3 few TGTGCCAGCAGCCCTACCGGACTGTTTGCTAGCACAGATACGCAGTATTTT CASSPTGLFASTDTQYF
TRBD1 TRBJ2-5 TRBV5-1 . TGCGCCAGCAGCCTTGACACAGGGGGCCAAGAGACCCAGTACTTC CASSLDTGGQETQYF
. TRBJ2-3 TRBV18 . TGTGCCAGCTCACCAATCCAGGGTGGCACAGATACGCAGTATTTT CASSPIQGGTDTQYF
TRBD1 TRBJ2-1 TRBV5-8 . TGTGCCAGCAGCTTTGAGGCAGGGGGCCTTAATGAGCAGTTCTTC CASSFEAGGLNEQFF
. TRBJ1-6 TRBV5-1 . TGCGCCAGCAGCTACGGGACAAGAGGTTCACCCCTCCACTTT CASSYGTRGSPLHF
. TRBJ2-1 TRBV9 once TGTGCCCAGCCCCCCTGGTGGGGGGGCAGGAATGAGCAGTTCTTC CAQPPWWGGRNEQFF
. TRBJ1-2 TRBV19 . TGTGCCAGTAGTAGCGGGGGACACCCGAACTATGGCTACACCTTC CASSSGGHPNYGYTF
. TRBJ2-3 TRBV5-4 few TGTGCCAGCAGCTTGGCCGGGACTCGAGAAGATACGCAGTATTTT CASSLAGTREDTQYF
TRBD1 TRBJ1-2 TRBV7-2 . TGTGCCAGCAGCCGACAGGGCGGGGACGGCTACACCTTC CASSRQGGDGYTF
TRBD2 TRBJ2-6 TRBV19 . TGTGCCAGTAAGGGGAGGGATCTCAGCTCTGGGGCCAACGTCCTGACTTTC CASKGRDLSSGANVLTF
TRBD2 TRBJ2-5 TRBV11-2 few TGTGCCAGCAGCCCACGGACTAGTGGGGAGCAGTACTTC CASSPRTSGEQYF
TRBD1 TRBJ1-1 TRBV4-2 . TGTGCCAGCAGCCGGGGGACAGGGGATATGAACACTGAAGCTTTCTTT CASSRGTGDMNTEAFF
TRBD2 TRBJ2-6 TRBV7-8 . TGTGCCAGCAGCATCCTAGCGGGAGGCTCTGGGGCCAACGTCCTGACTTTC CASSILAGGSGANVLTF
TRBD2 TRBJ2-7 TRBV9 . TGTGCCAGCGGAGGACTAGCCGACGAGCAGTACTTC CASGGLADEQYF
. TRBJ1-3 TRBV9 once TGTGCCAGCAGCGTTGAGCCGCGGGGGGCCAACACCATATATTTT CASSVEPRGANTIYF
TRBD1 TRBJ2-5 TRBV9 . TGTGCCAGCAGCGGCGGACAGGGCACAGAGACCCAGTACTTC CASSGGQGTETQYF
TRBD1 TRBJ2-3 TRBV18 once TGTGCCAGCTCACCCCCTGACAGGGGGCCAAACACAGATACGCAGTATTTT CASSPPDRGPNTDTQYF
. TRBJ2-2 TRBV5-1 few TGCGCCAGCAGCTCGCTAGAAACAGGGAAAACCGGGGAGCTGTTTTTT CASSSLETGKTGELFF
. TRBJ2-7 TRBV7-2 . TGTGCCAGCAGCCGCCTAGGTATGGGAATTGGAGGCTCCTACGAGCAGTACTTC CASSRLGMGIGGSYEQYF
TRBD1 TRBJ1-3 TRBV7-9 . TGTGCCAGCAGTATAGGACAGGGAAGAGGAAACACCATATATTTT CASSIGQGRGNTIYF
. TRBJ2-3 TRBV7-6 . TGTGCCAGCAGCCTGAGCACAGATACGCAGTATTTT CASSLSTDTQYF
. TRBJ1-2 TRBV30 few TGTGCCTGGAGTGTCATTCGGGGGATCCTTAACTATGGCTACACCTTC CAWSVIRGILNYGYTF
. TRBJ1-5 TRBV18 . TGTGCCAGCTCACCCCGGATCCGGGACTCCGGCAATCAGCCCCAGCATTTT CASSPRIRDSGNQPQHF